Included here is one TCR beta chain sequence, with context. This entry belongs to a study of ipilimumab plus nivolumab after autologous stem cell transplantation. Study summary: A median of 8 nivolumab and 4 to 6 ipilimumab doses were given. Myeloma cases were transplant-naive high-risk or relapsed within 3 years post first autologous transplant.

Method: immunoSEQ multiplex PCR; TCRdb's copy keeps in-frame clones and lacks some. The data show tens of thousands of clones, 70% to 90% seen once. Germline CDR1 is SNHLY and CDR2 is FYNNEI. The germline V and J ends were trimmed by 6 bases and 1 base, with 12 bases remaining between them. This CDR3 has 15 residues. This TCR was sampled from a male donor with multiple myeloma. This chain uses TRBV2 with TRBJ2-2; D is perhaps TRBD1 (5 bases). Sequencing used PBMCs, obtained in a trial of ipilimumab plus nivolumab as post-transplant consolidation. CDR3 amino acids: CASRLGTGNTGELFF. In DNA, the CDR3 is TGTGCCAGCAGATTGGGAACAGGGAACACCGGGGAGCTGTTTTTT. The whole variable domain, remainder taken from reference TRBV2 and TRBJ2-2, is EPEVTQTPSHQVTQMGQEVILRCVPISNHLYFYWYRQILGQKVEFLVSFYNNEISEKSEIFDDQFSVERPDGSNFTLKIRSTKLEDSAMYFCASRLGTGNTGELFFGEGSRLTVL.